This TCR beta chain comes out of a study of T cells in Graves' hyperthyroidism and ophthalmopathy. A patient was excluded if there was uncontrolled infection, other autoimmune disease, pregnancy or lactation. Amplified TCR beta CDR3 regions came from RNA transcripts. During a first-round RT-PCR of the TCR CDR3, the HTBI primer set was used. One entry per CDR3 protein results from TCRdb running MiXCR on the multiplex PCR reads. The sample shows about 710,000 distinct CDR3 sequences, about 16% of them seen only once. The table lists this clonotype with a few counts. Sequencing was performed on blood. This sequence originates from a man younger than 30 with Graves' hyperthyroidism.

In DNA form, the CDR3 reads TGTGCCAGCAGCCCAAATCTATACACAGATACGCAGTATTTT. It is translated as CASSPNLYTDTQYF. The chain has TRBV13 and TRBJ2-3; D is unclear. This CDR3 has 14 amino acids. Trimming removed 5 bases at V and 2 bases at J, with 11 bases between. Germline V gene sequence: CDR1 PRHDT, CDR2 FYEKMQ (reference sequence).